Described below is a single T cell receptor beta chain sequence and its context. This CDR3 has 14 residues. Germline V gives CDR1 LNHDA, CDR2 SQIVND (reference sequence). The germline V and J ends were trimmed by 8 bases and 0 bases, with 10 bases remaining between them. This sample stems from a study of blood T cell repertoires in COVID-19. In the study's own analysis: Estimates of nucleated cell counts were drawn from the amplification of reference gene primers. The protocol was immunoSEQ multiplex PCR, while the TCRdb copy is restricted to in-frame clones and leaves out a portion. That table supplies the V and J calls and clone size; D and trimming were determined from the DNA. The sample has around 200,000 clones, 86% seen once. Participants were aged 18 to 89 years, lived in under 25 US areas, and enrolled virtually.

The clonotype originates from a middle-aged man with acute COVID-19. The chain carries TRBV19 and TRBJ2-2; D is possibly TRBD1 (5 bases). Material: PBMCs or T cells enriched from blood (not recorded which). This chain's CDR3 is CASRRQTNTGELFF. CDR3 DNA: TGTGCCAGTCGCAGACAGACGAACACCGGGGAGCTGTTTTTT.